The entry below gives a single T cell receptor (beta chain) sequence along with its context. The data are from a study of OX40 agonist ivuxolimab in advanced cancers. Study-wide background: The patients received agonistic anti-OX40 (CD134) antibody ivuxolimab. Mean age approximately 66 years, range about 20 to 79; around 80% male.

There are 14 residues in the CDR3. Per germline, CDR1 SGHAT and CDR2 FQNNGV. Trimming stripped 1 base from V and 4 bases from J, with 10 bases between. Some clones are missing from TCRdb's copy, which holds only in-frame ones; the method was immunoSEQ multiplex PCR. The sample carries about 130,000 clones, about 92% recorded once. The source is an adult with an advanced solid tumor such as melanoma, head and neck, liver or kidney cancer. The V call is TRBV11-2, the J call TRBJ1-1; TRBD1 is a possible D gene (6 bases). Source: CD4+ or CD8+ T cells sorted from blood, taken in a trial of the OX40 agonist ivuxolimab. The CDR3 loop reads CASSLGVGGTEAFF. CDR3 sequence (DNA): TGTGCCAGCAGCTTAGGTGTAGGGGGCACTGAAGCTTTCTTT.